Given below is one TCR beta chain in context. As processed by the authors: Reference gene primer amplification gave nucleated cell count estimates. Method: immunoSEQ multiplex PCR; TCRdb's copy keeps in-frame clones and lacks some. V, J and clone size are those of that table, while D and trimming were read from the DNA. The sample records 200,000 to 300,000 clones, roughly 85% being singletons. These data originate in a study of blood T cell repertoires in COVID-19. About the study: Italy, Spain and the United States were the sources of the convalescent and acute COVID-19 samples. The cDNA or gDNA used as material had been derived from T cells, B-cell-depleted T cells, or PBMCs.

Germline V CDR1 and CDR2: SGHTA, FQGNSA. This CDR3 spans 14 amino acids. V trimming: 4 bases; J trimming: 5 bases; junction bases outside the gene matches: 5. The sample taken for sequencing was peripheral blood. The sequence derives from a man aged 18 to 30 with active or convalescent COVID-19. This chain connects TRBV7-2 to TRBJ1-3; 7 bases line up with TRBD1. The CDR3 DNA follows: TGTGCCAGCAGCTCGACAGGGTCCAGAAACACCATATATTTT. Its translation is CASSSTGSRNTIYF.